This entry features one T cell receptor beta chain sequence. This clonotype was counted only a few times. It has no known antigen specificity. Base qualities are not at hand, and no much larger clone is one base apart. CDR3 length: 12 amino acids, cysteine to phenylalanine. Just the 36-base CDR3 DNA is kept, in frame starting at base 1. Between the V and J ends, shortened by 3 bases and 5 bases respectively, the junction contains 7 bases. The germline V gene sets CDR1 to SGHVS and CDR2 to FQNEAQ. The entry originates in a study of T-cell reconstitution after alpha-beta-depleted transplantation in children (dated by TCRdb to the mid-2010s). For the study in its entirety: Using TCR repertoire profiling, the study quantitatively followed how T-cell immune reconstitution unfolded in children after TCRalphabeta/CD19-depleted allogeneic hematopoietic cell transplantation. The study at large found these results: Apparently early alphabetaT-cell count recovery about two months after transplant reportedly relied on only several hundred rapidly expanded clones derived from non-depleted graft cells. The frequencies of hyperexpanded clones fell over the following months, and after one year, T-cell counts and TCRbeta diversity were mostly attributed to newly produced T cells. In some patients, the high TCRbeta diversity seen at day 60 was put down to recipient T cells and intrathymic progenitors that had survived conditioning.

The method behind the library was PCR. Instrument used: Illumina HiSeq 2500. TCR library preparation used molecular barcoding, with unique molecular identifiers applied to normalize quantification of the TCRbeta repertoire. In TCRdb, the public reads were trimmed at Q25 with fastp and aligned with MiXCR, with productive beta chains retained. Rows are combined by CDR3 protein, so each entry shows the most common genes and DNA. The sample table shows 780,000 or so distinct CDR3 sequences, and around 15% are seen once. Roughly 5% of the sample is in the top ten clones. Reading the label with the study, this specimen's treatment or condition is: allogeneic hematopoietic cell transplantation with graft depleted of TCRalphabeta T cells and CD19 B cells. The transplant recipients were children given TCRalphabeta/CD19-depleted allogeneic hematopoietic cell grafts.

The source material was PBMCs, mostly from graft donor cells, sampled 360 days after TCRalphabeta/CD19-depleted stem cell transplant. Rearrangement joined TRBV7-8 to TRBJ2-5, with no D gene named confidently. This sequence originates from a male patient younger than 18 who had a stem cell transplant for acute lymphoblastic leukemia, so the T cells may come from the graft donor. The DNA sequence is as follows: TGTGCCAGCAGCTTTTCATACGAGACCCAGTACTTC. Translated, this gives CASSFSYETQYF.